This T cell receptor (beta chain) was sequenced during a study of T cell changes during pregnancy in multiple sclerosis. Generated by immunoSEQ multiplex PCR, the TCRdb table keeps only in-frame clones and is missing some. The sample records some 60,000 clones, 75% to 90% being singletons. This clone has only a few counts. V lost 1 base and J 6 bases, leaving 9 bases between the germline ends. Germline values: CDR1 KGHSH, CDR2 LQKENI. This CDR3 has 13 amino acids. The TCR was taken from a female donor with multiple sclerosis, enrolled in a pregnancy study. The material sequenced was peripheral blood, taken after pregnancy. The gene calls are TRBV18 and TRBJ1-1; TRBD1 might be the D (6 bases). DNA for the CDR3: TGTGCCAGCTCACCACGGGACAACTCTGAAGCTTTCTTT. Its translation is CASSPRDNSEAFF. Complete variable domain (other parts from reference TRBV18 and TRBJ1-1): NAGVMQNPRHLVRRRGQEARLRCSPMKGHSHVYWYRQLPEEGLKFMVYLQKENIIDESGMPKERFSAEFPKEGPSILRIQQVVRGDSAAYFCASSPRDNSEAFFGQGTRLTVV.